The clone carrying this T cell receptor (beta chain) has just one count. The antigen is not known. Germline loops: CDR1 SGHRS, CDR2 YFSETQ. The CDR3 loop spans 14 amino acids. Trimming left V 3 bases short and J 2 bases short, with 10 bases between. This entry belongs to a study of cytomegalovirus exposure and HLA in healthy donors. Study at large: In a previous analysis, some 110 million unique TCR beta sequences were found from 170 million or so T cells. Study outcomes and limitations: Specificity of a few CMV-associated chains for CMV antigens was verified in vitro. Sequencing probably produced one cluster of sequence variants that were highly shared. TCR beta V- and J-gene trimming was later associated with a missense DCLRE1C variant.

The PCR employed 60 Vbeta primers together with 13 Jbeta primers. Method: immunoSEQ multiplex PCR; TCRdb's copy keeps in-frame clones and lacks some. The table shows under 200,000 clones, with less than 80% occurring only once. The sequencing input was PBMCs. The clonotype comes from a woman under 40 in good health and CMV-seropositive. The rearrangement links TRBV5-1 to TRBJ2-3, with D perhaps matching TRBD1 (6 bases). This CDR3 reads CASSSGQPTDTQYF. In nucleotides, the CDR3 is TGCGCCAGCAGCTCAGGACAGCCCACAGATACGCAGTATTTT. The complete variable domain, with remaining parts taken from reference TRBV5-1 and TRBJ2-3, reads KAGVTQTPRYLIKTRGQQVTLSCSPISGHRSVSWYQQTPGQGLQFLFEYFSETQRNKGNFPGRFSGRQFSNSRSEMNVSTLELGDSALYLCASSSGQPTDTQYFGPGTRLTVL.